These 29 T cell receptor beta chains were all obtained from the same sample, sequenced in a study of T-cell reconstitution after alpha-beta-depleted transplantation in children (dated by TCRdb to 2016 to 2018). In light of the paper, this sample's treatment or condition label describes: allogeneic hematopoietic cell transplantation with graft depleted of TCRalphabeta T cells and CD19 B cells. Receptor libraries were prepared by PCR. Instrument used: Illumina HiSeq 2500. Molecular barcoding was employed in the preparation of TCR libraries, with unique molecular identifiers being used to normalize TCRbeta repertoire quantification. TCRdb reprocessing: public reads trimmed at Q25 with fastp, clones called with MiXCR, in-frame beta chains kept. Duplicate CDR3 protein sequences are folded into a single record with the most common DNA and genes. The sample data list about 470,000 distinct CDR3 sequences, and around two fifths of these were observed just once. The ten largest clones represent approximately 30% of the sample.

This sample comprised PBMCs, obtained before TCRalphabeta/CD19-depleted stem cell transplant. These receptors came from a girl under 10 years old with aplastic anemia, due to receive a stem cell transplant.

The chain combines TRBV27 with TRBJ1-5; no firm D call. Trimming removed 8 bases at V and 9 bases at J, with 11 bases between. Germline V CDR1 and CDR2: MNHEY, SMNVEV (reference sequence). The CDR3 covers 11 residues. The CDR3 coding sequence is TGTGCCAGCCGACCGGAAGGGCCCCAGCATTTT. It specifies CASRPEGPQHF.

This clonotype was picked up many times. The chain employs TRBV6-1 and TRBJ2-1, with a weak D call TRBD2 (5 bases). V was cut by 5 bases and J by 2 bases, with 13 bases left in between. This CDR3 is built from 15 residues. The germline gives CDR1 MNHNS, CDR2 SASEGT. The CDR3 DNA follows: TGTGCCAGCAGTCAGTCTCCCGGGACCTACAATGAGCAGTTCTTC. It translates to CASSQSPGTYNEQFF.

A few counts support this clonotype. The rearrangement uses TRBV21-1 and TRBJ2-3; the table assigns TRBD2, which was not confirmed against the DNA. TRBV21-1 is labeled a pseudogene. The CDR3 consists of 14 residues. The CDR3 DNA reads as TGTGCCAGCACCCGACTAGTAACAGCTGACACGCAGTATTTT. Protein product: CASTRLVTADTQYF.

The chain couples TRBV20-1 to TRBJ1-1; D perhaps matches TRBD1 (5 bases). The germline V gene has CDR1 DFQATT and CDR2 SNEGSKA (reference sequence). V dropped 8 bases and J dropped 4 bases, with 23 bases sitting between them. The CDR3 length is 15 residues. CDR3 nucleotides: TGCAGTCCCCTTGGGGGGTACGGGTTGAGCACTGAAGCTTTCTTT. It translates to CSPLGGYGLSTEAFF.

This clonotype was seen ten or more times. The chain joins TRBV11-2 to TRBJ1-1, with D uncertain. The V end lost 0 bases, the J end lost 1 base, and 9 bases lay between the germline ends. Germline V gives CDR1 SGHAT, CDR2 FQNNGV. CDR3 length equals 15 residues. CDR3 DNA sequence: TGTGCCAGCAGCTTAGATCTGGGAGGGAACACTGAAGCTTTCTTT. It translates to CASSLDLGGNTEAFF.

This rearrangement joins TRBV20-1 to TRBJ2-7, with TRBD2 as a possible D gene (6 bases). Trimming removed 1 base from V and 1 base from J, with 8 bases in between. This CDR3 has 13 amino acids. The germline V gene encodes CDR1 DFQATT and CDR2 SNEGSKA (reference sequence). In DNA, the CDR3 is TGCAGTGCTAGAGGGACTATTTCCTACGAGCAGTACTTC. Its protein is CSARGTISYEQYF.

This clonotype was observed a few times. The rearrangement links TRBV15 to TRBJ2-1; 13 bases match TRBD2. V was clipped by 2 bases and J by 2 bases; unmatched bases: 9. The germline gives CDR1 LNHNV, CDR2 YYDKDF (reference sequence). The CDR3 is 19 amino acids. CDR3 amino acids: CATSRTRTSGGSTYNEQFF. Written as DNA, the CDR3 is TGTGCCACCAGCAGAACCCGGACTAGCGGGGGATCCACCTACAATGAGCAGTTCTTC.

Here the CDR3 reads CASSQVFAEGGTEAFF. CDR3 DNA sequence: TGTGCCAGCAGCCAAGTTTTTGCGGAGGGGGGCACTGAAGCTTTCTTT. This chain connects TRBV4-2 to TRBJ1-1; possible D gene TRBD1, 6 bases. In germline, CDR1 is LGHNA, CDR2 YNFKEQ. V lost 1 base and J lost 4, with 16 bases in between. This CDR3 is 16 amino acids long.

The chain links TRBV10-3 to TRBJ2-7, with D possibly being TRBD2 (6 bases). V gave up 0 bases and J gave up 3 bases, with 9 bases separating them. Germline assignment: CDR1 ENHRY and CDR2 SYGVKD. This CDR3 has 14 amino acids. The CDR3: CAISESGGVYEQYF. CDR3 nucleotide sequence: TGTGCCATCAGTGAGTCGGGCGGGGTCTACGAGCAGTACTTC.

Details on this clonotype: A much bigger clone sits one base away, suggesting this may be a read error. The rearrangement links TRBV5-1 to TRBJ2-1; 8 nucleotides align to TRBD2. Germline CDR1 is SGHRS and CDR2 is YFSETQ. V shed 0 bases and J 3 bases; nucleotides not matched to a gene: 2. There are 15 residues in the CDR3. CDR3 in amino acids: CASSLGAGDYNEQFF. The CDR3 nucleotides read TGCGCCAGCAGCTTGGGAGCGGGGGACTACAATGAGCAGTTCTTC.

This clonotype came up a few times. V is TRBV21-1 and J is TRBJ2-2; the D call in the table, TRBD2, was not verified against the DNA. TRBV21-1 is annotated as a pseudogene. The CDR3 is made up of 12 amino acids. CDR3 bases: TGTGCCAGCAGCTCCCCGGGACTGGAGCTGTTTTTT. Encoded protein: CASSSPGLELFF.

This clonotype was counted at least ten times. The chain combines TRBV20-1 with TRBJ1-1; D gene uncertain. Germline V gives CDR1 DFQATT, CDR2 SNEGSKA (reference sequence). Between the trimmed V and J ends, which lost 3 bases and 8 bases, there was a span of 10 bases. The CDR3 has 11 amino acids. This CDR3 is CSASRLEEAFF. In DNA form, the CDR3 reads TGCAGTGCTAGCCGTTTAGAGGAAGCTTTCTTT.

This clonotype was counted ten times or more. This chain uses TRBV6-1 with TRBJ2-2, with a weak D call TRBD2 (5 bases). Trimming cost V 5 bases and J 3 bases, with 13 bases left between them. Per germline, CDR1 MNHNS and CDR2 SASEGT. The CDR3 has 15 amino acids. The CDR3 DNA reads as TGTGCCAGCAGTAGCGGACTTTCCTACACCGGGGAGCTGTTTTTT. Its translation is CASSSGLSYTGELFF.

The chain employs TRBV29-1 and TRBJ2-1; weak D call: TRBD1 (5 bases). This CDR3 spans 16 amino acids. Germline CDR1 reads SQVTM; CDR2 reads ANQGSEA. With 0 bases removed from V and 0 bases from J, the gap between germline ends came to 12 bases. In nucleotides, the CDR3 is TGCAGCGTTGAAGACGCAGGGCCCTTCTCCTACAATGAGCAGTTCTTC. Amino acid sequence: CSVEDAGPFSYNEQFF.

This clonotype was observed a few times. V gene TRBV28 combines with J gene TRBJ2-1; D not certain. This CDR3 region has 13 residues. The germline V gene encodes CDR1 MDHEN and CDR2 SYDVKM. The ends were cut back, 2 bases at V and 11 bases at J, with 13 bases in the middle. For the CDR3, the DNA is TGTGCCAGCAGTTTAGACAAGGCAAAACAGCAGTTCTTC. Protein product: CASSLDKAKQQFF.

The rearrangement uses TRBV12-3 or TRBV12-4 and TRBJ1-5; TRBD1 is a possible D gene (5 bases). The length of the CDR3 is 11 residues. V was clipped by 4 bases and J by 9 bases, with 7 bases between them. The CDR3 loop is CASSSQGPQHF. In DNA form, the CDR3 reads TGTGCCAGCAGTTCCCAGGGGCCCCAGCATTTT.

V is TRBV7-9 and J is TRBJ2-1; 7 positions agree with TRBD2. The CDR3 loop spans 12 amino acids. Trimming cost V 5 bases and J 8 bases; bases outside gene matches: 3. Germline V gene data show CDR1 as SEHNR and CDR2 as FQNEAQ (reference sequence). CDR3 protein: CASSATSDEQFF. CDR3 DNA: TGTGCCAGCAGCGCTACTAGCGATGAGCAGTTCTTC.

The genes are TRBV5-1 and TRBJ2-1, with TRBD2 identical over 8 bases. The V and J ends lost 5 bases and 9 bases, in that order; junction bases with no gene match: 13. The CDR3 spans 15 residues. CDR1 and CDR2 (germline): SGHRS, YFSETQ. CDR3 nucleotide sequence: TGCGCCAGCAGTTATGATGACGGGGGACTAGGTGAGCAGTTCTTC. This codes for CASSYDDGGLGEQFF.

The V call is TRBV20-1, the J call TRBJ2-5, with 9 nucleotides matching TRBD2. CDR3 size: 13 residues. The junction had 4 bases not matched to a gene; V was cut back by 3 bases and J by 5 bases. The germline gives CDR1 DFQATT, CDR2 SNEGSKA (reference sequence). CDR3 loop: CSARLTSGETQYF. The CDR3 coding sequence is TGCAGTGCTAGGCTCACTAGCGGGGAGACCCAGTACTTC.

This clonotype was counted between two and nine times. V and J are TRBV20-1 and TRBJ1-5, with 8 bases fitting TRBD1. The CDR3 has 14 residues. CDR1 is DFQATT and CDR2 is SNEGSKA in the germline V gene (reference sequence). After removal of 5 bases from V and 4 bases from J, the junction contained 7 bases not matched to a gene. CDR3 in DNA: TGCAGTGCTGTGGACAGGGTCAGGAATCAGCCCCAGCATTTT. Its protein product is CSAVDRVRNQPQHF.

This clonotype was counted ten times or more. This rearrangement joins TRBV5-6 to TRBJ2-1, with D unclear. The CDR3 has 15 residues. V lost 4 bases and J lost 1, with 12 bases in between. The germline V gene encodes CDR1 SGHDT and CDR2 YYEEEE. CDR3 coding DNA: TGTGCCAGCAGCCTTGGAAGGTGGTCCTACAATGAGCAGTTCTTC. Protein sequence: CASSLGRWSYNEQFF.

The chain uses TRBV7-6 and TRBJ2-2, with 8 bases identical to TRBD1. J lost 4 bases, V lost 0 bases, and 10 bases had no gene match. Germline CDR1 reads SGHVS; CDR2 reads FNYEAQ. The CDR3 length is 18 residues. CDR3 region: CASSLALPGQGPTGELFF. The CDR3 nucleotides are TGTGCCAGCAGCTTAGCACTTCCAGGACAGGGACCCACCGGGGAGCTGTTTTTT.

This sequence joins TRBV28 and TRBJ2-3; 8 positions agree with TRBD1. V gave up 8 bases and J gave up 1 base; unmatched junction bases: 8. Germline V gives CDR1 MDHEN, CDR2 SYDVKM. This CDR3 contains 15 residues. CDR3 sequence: CASHQGARGTDTQYF. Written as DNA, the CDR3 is TGTGCCAGCCATCAGGGGGCGAGAGGCACAGATACGCAGTATTTT.

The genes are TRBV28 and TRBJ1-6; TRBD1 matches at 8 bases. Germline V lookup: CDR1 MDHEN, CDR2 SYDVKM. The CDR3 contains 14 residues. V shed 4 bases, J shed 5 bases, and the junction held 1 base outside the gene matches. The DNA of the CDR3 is TGTGCCAGCAGTTCGACAGGGGATAATTCACCCCTCCACTTT. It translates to CASSSTGDNSPLHF.

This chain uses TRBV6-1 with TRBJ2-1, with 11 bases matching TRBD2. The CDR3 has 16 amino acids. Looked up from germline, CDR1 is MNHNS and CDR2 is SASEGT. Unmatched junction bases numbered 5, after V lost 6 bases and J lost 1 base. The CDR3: CASRRLAGRSYNEQFF. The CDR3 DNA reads TGTGCCAGCAGGAGACTAGCGGGACGATCCTACAATGAGCAGTTCTTC.

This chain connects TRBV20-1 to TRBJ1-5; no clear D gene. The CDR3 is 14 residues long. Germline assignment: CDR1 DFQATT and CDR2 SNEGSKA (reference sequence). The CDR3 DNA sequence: TGCAGGGCCACTGATGGGGTTAGCAATCAGCCCCAGCATTTT. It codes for CRATDGVSNQPQHF.

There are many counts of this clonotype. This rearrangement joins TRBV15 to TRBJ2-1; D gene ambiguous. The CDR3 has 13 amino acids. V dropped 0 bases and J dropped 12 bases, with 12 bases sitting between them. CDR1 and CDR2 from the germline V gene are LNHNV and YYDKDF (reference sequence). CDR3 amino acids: CATSRDGNFAQFF. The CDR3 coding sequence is TGTGCCACCAGCAGAGATGGGAACTTCGCGCAGTTCTTC.

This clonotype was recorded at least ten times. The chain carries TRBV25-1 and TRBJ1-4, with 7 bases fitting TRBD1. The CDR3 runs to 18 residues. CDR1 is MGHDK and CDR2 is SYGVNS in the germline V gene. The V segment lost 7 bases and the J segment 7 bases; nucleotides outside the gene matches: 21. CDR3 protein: CASIPPRGGPRGSEKLFF. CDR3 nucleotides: TGTGCCAGCATCCCCCCCAGGGGGGGGCCCCGGGGTAGTGAAAAACTGTTTTTT.

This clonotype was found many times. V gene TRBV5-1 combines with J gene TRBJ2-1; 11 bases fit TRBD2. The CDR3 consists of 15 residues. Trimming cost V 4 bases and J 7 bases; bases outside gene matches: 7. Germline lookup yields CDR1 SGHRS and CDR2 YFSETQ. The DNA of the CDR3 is TGCGCCAGCAGCCCCACTAGCGGGAGCTCAAATGAGCAGTTCTTC. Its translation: CASSPTSGSSNEQFF.